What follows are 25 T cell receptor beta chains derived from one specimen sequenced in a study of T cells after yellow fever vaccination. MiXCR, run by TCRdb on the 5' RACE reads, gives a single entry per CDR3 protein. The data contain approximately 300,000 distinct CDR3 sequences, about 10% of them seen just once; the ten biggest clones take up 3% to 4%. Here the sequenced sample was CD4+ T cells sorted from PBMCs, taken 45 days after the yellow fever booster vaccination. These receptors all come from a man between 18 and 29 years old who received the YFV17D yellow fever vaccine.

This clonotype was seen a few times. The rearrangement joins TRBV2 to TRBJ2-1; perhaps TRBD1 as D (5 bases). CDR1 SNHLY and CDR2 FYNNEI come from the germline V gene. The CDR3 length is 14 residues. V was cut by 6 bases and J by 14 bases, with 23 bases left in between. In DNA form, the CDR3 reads TGTGCCAGCAGCCTTCGTGCCCAAGGGGCCGCGGAGTTCTTC. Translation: CASSLRAQGAAEFF. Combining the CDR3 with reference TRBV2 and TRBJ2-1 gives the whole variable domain EPEVTQTPSHQVTQMGQEVILRCVPISNHLYFYWYRQILGQKVEFLVSFYNNEISEKSEIFDDQFSVERPDGSNFTLKIRSTKLEDSAMYFCASSLRAQGAAEFFGPGTRLTVL.

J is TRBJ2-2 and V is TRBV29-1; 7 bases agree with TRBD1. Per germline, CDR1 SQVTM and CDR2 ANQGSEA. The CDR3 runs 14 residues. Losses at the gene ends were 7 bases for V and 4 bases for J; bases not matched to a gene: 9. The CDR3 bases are TGCAGCGGATCACAGGGGCAGGGCACCGGGGAGCTGTTTTTT. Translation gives CSGSQGQGTGELFF.

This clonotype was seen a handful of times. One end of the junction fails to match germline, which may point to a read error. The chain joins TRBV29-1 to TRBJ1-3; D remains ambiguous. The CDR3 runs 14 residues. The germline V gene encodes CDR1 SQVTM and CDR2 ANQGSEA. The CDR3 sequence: CSAQSGRTGTTIYF. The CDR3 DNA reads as TGCAGCGCCCAAAGCGGGCGGACTGGAACCACCATATATTTT. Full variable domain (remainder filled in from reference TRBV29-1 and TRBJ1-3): SAVISQKPSRDICQRGTSLTIQCQVDSQVTMMFWYRQQPGQSLTLIATANQGSEATYESGFVIDKFPISRPNLTFSTLTVSNMSPEDSSIYLCSAQSGRTGTTIYFGEGSWLTVV.

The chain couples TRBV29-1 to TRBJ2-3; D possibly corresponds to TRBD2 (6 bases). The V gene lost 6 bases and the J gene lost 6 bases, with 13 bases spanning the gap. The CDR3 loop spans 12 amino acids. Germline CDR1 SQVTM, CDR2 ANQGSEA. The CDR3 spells CSVDQGGDTQYF. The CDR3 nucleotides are TGCAGCGTCGATCAGGGAGGCGATACGCAGTATTTT.

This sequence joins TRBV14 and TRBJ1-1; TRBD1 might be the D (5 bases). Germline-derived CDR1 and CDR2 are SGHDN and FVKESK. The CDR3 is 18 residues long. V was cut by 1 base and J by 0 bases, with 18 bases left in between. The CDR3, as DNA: TGTGCCAGCAGCCAAGTCCCGGGGGGGTTATCCATGAACACTGAAGCTTTCTTT. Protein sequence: CASSQVPGGLSMNTEAFF.

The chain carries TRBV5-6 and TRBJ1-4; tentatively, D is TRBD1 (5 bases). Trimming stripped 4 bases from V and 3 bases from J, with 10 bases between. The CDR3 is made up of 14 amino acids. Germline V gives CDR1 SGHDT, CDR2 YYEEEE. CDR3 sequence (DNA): TGTGCCAGCAGCCGGCGGGGGTCTAATGAAAAACTGTTTTTT. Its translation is CASSRRGSNEKLFF.

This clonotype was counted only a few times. The CDR3: CASSRASGDTDTQYF. The CDR3 bases are TGTGCCAGCAGCCGTGCTAGCGGAGACACAGATACGCAGTATTTT. The rearrangement links TRBV3-1 to TRBJ2-3, with 7 bases matching TRBD2. The CDR3 extends over 15 amino acids. The J segment lost 2 bases and the V segment lost 4 bases, leaving 6 bases of the junction unmatched. Germline V CDR1 and CDR2: LGHDT, YNNKEL (reference sequence).

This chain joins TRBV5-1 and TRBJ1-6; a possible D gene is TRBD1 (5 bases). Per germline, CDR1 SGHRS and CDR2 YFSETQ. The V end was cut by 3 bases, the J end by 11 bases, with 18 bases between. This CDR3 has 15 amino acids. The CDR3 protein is CASSSLGAPTAPLHF. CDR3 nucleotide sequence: TGCGCCAGCAGCTCCCTTGGGGCTCCGACAGCACCCCTCCACTTT.

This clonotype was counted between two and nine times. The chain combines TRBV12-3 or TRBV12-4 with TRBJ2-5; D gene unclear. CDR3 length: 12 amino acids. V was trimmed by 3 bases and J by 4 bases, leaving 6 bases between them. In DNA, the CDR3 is TGTGCCAGCAGTTTCTACGCAGAGACCCAGTACTTC. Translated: CASSFYAETQYF.

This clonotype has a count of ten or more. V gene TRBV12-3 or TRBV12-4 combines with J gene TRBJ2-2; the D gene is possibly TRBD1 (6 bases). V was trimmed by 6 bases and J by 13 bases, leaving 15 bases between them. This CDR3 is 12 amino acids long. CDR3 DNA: TGTGCCAGCAGCTATGGACAGTCGGCGCTGTTTTTT. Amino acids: CASSYGQSALFF.

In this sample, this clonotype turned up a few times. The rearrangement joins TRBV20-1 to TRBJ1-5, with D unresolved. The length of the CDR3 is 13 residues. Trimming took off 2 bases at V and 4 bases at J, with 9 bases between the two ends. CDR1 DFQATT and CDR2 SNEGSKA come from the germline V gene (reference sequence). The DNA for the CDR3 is TGCAGTGCTAGATCGGATATAAATCAGCCCCAGCATTTT. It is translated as CSARSDINQPQHF.

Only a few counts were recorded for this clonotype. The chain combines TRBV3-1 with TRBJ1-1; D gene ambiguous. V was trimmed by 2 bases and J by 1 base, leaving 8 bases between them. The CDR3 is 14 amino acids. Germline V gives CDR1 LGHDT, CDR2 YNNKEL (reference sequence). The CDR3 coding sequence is TGTGCCAGCAGCCAAAATGGAGAGAACACTGAAGCTTTCTTT. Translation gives CASSQNGENTEAFF.

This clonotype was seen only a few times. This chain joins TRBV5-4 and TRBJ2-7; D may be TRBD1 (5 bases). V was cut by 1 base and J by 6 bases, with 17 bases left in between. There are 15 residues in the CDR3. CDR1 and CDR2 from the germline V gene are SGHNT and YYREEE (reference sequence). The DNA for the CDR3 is TGTGCCAGCAGCTTGAGGCTCGACAGTAGGGGCGAGCAGTACTTC. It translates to CASSLRLDSRGEQYF.

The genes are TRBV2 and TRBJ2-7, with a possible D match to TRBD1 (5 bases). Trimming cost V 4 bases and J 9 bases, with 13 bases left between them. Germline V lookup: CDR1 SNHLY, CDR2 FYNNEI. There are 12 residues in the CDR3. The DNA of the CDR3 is TGTGCCAGCAGTGTCAAGGGGCAAGGGCAGTACTTC. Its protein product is CASSVKGQGQYF. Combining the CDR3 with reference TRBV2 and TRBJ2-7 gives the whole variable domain EPEVTQTPSHQVTQMGQEVILRCVPISNHLYFYWYRQILGQKVEFLVSFYNNEISEKSEIFDDQFSVERPDGSNFTLKIRSTKLEDSAMYFCASSVKGQGQYFGPGTRLTVT.

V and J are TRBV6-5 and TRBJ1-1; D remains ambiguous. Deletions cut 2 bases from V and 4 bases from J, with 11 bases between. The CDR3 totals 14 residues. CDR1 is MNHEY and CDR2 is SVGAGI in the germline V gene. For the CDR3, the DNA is TGTGCCAGCAGTTACGGTCCCTTCCGCACTGAAGCTTTCTTT. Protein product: CASSYGPFRTEAFF.

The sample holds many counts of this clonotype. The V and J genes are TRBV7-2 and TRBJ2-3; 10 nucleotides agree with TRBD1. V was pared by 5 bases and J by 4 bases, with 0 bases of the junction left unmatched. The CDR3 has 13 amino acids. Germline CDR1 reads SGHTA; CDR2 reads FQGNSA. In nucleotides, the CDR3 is TGTGCCAGCAGCGGACAGGGGGCAGATACGCAGTATTTT. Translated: CASSGQGADTQYF. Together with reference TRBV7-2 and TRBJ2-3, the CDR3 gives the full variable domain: GAGVSQSPSNKVTEKGKDVELRCDPISGHTALYWYRQSLGQGLEFLIYFQGNSAPDKSGLPSDRFSAERTGGSVSTLTIQRTQQEDSAVYLCASSGQGADTQYFGPGTRLTVL.

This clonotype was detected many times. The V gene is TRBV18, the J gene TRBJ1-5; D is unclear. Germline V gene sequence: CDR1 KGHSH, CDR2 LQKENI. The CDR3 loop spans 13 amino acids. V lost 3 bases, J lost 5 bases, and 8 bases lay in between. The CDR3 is CASSPRPDQPQHF. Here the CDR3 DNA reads TGTGCCAGCTCACCTAGGCCCGATCAGCCCCAGCATTTT. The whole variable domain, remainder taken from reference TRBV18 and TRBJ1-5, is NAGVMQNPRHLVRRRGQEARLRCSPMKGHSHVYWYRQLPEEGLKFMVYLQKENIIDESGMPKERFSAEFPKEGPSILRIQQVVRGDSAAYFCASSPRPDQPQHFGDGTRLSIL.

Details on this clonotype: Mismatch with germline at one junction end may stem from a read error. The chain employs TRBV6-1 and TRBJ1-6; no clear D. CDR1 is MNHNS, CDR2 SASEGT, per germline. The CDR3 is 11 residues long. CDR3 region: CASREVSPLHF. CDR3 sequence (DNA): TGTGCCAGCCGTGAGGTCTCACCCCTCCACTTT.

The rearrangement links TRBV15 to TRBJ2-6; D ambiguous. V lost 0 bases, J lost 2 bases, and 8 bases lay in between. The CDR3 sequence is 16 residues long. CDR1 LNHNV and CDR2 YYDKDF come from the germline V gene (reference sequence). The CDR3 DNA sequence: TGTGCCACCAGCAGAGATTTGGGGACTGGGGCCAACGTCCTGACTTTC. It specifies CATSRDLGTGANVLTF. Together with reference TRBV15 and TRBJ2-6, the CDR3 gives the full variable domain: DAMVIQNPRYQVTQFGKPVTLSCSQTLNHNVMYWYQQKSSQAPKLLFHYYDKDFNNEADTPDNFQSRRPNTSFCFLDIRSPGLGDTAMYLCATSRDLGTGANVLTFGAGSRLTVL.

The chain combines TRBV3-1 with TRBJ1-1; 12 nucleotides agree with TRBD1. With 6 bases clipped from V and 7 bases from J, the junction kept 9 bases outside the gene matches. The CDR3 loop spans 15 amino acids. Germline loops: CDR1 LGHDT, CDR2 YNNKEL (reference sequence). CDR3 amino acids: CASRWGQGAQSEAFF. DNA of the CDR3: TGTGCCAGCAGGTGGGGACAGGGGGCCCAAAGTGAAGCTTTCTTT.

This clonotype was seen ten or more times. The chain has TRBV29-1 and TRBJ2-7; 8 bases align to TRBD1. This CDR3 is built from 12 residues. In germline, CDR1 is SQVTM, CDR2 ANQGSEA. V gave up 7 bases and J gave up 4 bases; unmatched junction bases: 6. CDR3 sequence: CSAQGESYEQYF. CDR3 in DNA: TGCAGCGCACAGGGGGAAAGTTACGAGCAGTACTTC.

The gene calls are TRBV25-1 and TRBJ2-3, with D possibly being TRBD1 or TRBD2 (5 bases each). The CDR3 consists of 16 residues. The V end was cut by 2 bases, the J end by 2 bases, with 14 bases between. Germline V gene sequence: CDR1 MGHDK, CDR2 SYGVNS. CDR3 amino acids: CASSEGTDISTDTQYF. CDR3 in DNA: TGTGCCAGCAGTGAAGGGACGGATATTTCCACAGATACGCAGTATTTT.

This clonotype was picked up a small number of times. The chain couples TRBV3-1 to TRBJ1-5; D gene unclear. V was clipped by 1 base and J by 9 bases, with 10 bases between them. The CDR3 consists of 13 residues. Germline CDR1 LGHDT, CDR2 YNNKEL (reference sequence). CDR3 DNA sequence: TGTGCCAGCAGCCAAGGGGGTCTGGGGCCCCAGCATTTT. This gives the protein CASSQGGLGPQHF.

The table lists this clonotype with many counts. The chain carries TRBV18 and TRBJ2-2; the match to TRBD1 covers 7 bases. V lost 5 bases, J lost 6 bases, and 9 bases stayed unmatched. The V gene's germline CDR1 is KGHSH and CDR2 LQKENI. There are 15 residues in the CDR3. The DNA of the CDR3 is TGTGCCAGCTCAATCTCGACAGGGTTCGCCGGGGAGCTGTTTTTT. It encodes CASSISTGFAGELFF.

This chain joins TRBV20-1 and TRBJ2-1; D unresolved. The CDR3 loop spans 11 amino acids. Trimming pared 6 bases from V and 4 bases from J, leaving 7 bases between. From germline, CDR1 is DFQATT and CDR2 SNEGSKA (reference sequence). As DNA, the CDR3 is TGCAGTGCCCCCTATTACAATGAGCAGTTCTTC. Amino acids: CSAPYYNEQFF.